This TCR beta chain was documented in a study of blood T cell repertoires in COVID-19. Produced via immunoSEQ multiplex PCR; TCRdb's table is partial and in-frame only. The table lists hundreds of thousands of clones, roughly 90% of them singletons, with 8% to 9% in the top ten. Recruits, aged about 18 to 100 years, lived in 24 US areas. This sequence was found in a woman aged 18-35 years who had recovered from COVID-19. Sequencing used PBMCs or T cells enriched from blood (not recorded which).

CDR3 protein: CSVELAANTEAFF. The CDR3 nucleotides read TGCAGCGTTGAATTGGCGGCCAACACTGAAGCTTTCTTT. The gene calls are TRBV29-1 and TRBJ1-1; D remains unclear. The CDR3 is made up of 13 amino acids. Trimming stripped 2 bases from V and 2 bases from J, with 9 bases between. From germline, CDR1 is SQVTM and CDR2 ANQGSEA.